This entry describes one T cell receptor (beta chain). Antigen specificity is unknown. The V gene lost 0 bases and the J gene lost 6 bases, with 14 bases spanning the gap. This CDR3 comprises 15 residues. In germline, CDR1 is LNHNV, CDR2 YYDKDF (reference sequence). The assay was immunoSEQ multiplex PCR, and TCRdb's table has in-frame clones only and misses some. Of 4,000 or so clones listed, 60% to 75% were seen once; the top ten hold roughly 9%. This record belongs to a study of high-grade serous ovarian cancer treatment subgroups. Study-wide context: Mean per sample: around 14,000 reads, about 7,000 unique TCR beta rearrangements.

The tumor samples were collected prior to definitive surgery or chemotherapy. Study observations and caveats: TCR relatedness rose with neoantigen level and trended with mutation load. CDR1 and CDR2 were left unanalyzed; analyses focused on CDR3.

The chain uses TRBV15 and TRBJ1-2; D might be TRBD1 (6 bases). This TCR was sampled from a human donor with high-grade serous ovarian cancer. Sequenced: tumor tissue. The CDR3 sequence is CATSRDFAGADGYTF. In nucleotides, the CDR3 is TGTGCCACCAGCAGAGATTTCGCGGGGGCTGATGGCTACACCTTC. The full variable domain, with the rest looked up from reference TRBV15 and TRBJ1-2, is DAMVIQNPRYQVTQFGKPVTLSCSQTLNHNVMYWYQQKSSQAPKLLFHYYDKDFNNEADTPDNFQSRRPNTSFCFLDIRSPGLGDTAMYLCATSRDFAGADGYTFGSGTRLTVV.